The clone carrying this T cell receptor beta chain appeared once. The data originate from a study of T cell changes during pregnancy in multiple sclerosis. Measured with immunoSEQ multiplex PCR; TCRdb has only the in-frame clones, and not every one. The sample has 100,000 or so clones; approximately 91% are singletons. V dropped 3 bases and J dropped 5 bases, with 8 bases sitting between them. The length of the CDR3 is 13 residues. The germline V gene encodes CDR1 MNHEY and CDR2 SMNVEV (reference sequence). V gene TRBV27 combines with J gene TRBJ2-1; D unresolved. The specimen comprised peripheral blood, sampled in the second trimester of pregnancy. The sequence was obtained from a female donor with multiple sclerosis, enrolled in a pregnancy study. CDR3 coding DNA: TGTGCCAGCAGTTTCTCCCCAGACAATGAGCAGTTCTTC. Its protein product is CASSFSPDNEQFF.